This T cell receptor beta chain was retrieved from a study of molecular identifiers for immune sequencing clone quantification. Study summary: RNA from approximately 20,000 or 100,000 naive CD8 cells was split five ways in replicates, with four sequenced.

Sorted inputs of about 19,000 to 1,100,000 cells, with 10%, 30% or 50% RNA, yielded naive CD8 libraries. Sorted naive CD8 T cells were those defined as CD8+CD4-CCR7+CD45RA+. Overall study results and limits: The study found clones above 20 RNA copies held over 98% of effector molecules and under 1% in naive cells.

In this sample, this clonotype turned up a few times. Its specificity is unknown. This CDR3 is 16 amino acids long. Germline V CDR1 and CDR2: SGHTS, YDEGEE. V dropped 3 bases and J dropped 3; count of bases not matched to a gene: 6. MiXCR, applied by TCRdb to the PCR reads, yields one record per CDR3 protein. The sample contains some 100,000 distinct CDR3 sequences, over 30% of which appear only once. The clonotype originates from a human donor in good health. Some libraries in this study had Jurkat cell RNA spiked in. Sequenced sample: naive CD8+ T cells from blood, with Jurkat cell RNA spiked in. Subset reported: FACS-sorted CD8+CD4-CCR7+CD45RA+ naive T cells. V gene TRBV5-8 combines with J gene TRBJ2-1; 10 bases map to TRBD2. CDR3 in DNA: TGTGCCAGCAGCTGGGGGGCTAGCGGGAGCTACAATGAGCAGTTCTTC. Translated: CASSWGASGSYNEQFF.